This TCR beta chain was recovered during a study of blood T cell repertoires in COVID-19. Turning to the study itself: From T cells, B-cell-depleted T cells, or PBMCs came the material, which was cDNA or gDNA.

Sequenced by immunoSEQ multiplex PCR; TCRdb stores in-frame clones only, minus some. This table has 35,000 to 45,000 clones, 70% to 85% appearing once. The CDR3 is made up of 15 amino acids. The germline V gene encodes CDR1 SGHVS and CDR2 FQNEAQ. V lost 0 bases to trimming and J lost 7 bases, with 12 bases between them. The TCR was taken from a human donor in a cohort sampled during active COVID-19. Specimen: peripheral blood. This chain uses TRBV7-8 with TRBJ1-4, with a weak D call TRBD1 (5 bases). The CDR3 reads CASSLARQGGEKLFF. In DNA, the CDR3 is TGTGCCAGCAGCTTAGCGAGGCAGGGAGGTGAAAAACTGTTTTTT.